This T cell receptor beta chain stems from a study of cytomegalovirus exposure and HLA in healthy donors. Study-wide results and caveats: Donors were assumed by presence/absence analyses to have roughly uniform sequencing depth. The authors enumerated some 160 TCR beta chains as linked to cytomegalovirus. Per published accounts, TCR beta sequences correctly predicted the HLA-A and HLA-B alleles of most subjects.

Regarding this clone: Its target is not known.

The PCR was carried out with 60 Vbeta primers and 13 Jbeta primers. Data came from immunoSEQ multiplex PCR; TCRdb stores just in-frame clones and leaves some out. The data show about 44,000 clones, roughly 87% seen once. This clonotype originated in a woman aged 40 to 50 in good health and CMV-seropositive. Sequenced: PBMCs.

The CDR3 reads CASSLDLGGSNSYEQYF. DNA of the CDR3: TGTGCCAGCAGCTTAGATTTAGGCGGGAGTAATTCCTACGAGCAGTACTTC. The genes are TRBV11-2 and TRBJ2-7; 7 bases line up with TRBD2. Per germline, CDR1 SGHAT and CDR2 FQNNGV. The CDR3 is made up of 17 amino acids. V dropped 0 bases and J dropped 1; count of bases not matched to a gene: 9.